This T cell receptor beta chain appears in the sequencing data of a study of blood T cell repertoires in COVID-19. Study-wide context: Whether acute or convalescent, the COVID-19 samples came from the United States, Italy and Spain. The cDNA or gDNA used as material had been derived from T cells, B-cell-depleted T cells, or PBMCs.

Profiled with immunoSEQ multiplex PCR; TCRdb holds only in-frame clones, not every one. Here the sample spans 150,000 to 200,000 clones, 70% to 90% being singletons. Trimming removed 3 bases from V and 8 bases from J; junction bases left unmatched: 9. This CDR3 region has 15 residues. CDR1 and CDR2 (germline): SGHRS, YFSETQ. This chain uses TRBV5-1 with TRBJ1-1, with 11 positions matching TRBD1. This TCR came from a man between 45 and 60 years old with active or convalescent COVID-19. Source material: peripheral blood. This CDR3 is CASSSLDRGLSEAFF. CDR3 bases: TGCGCCAGCAGCTCTTTGGACAGGGGGCTATCCGAAGCTTTCTTT.